This TCR beta chain is drawn from a study of monozygotic twins with inflammatory bowel disease. Reanalyzing the 5' RACE reads, TCRdb keeps one entry per CDR3 protein, without DNA. The listing records 330,000 or so distinct CDR3 sequences. This CDR3 is built from 15 residues. CDR1 is SGHDN and CDR2 is FVKESK in the germline V gene. The receptor's source is a human donor with ulcerative colitis or Crohn's disease, or a healthy co-twin of an affected twin (not recorded which). V is TRBV14 and J is TRBJ1-1. The sample was blood. CDR3 loop: CASSQALGMNTEAFF.